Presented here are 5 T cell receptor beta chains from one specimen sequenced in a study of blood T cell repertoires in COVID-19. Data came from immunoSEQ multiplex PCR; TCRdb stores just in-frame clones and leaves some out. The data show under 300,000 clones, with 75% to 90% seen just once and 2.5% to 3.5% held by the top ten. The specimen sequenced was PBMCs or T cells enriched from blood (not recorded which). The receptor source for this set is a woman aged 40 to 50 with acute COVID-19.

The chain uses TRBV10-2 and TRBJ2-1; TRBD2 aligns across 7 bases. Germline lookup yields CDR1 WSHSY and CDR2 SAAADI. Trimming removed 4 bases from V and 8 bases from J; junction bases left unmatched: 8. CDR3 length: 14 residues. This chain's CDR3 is CASSVAGAIHEQFF. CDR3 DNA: TGCGCCAGCAGTGTTGCGGGAGCGATCCATGAGCAGTTCTTC.

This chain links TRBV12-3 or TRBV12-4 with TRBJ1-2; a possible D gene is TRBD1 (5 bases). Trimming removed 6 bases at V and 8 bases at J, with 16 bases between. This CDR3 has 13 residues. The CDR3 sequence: CASSPAGGYGYTF. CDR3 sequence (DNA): TGTGCCAGCAGCCCAGCGGGGGGGTACGGCTACACCTTC.

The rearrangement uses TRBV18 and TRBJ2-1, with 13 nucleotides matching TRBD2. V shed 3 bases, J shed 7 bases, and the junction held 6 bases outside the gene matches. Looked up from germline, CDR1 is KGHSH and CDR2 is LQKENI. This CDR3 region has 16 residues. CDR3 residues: CASSPGLAGVRNEQFF. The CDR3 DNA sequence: TGTGCCAGCTCACCTGGACTAGCGGGAGTTAGGAATGAGCAGTTCTTC.

The CDR3 nucleotides read TGTGCCAGCAGCCCGACAGGGGGCAACTCTGGAAACACCATATATTTT. This translates into CASSPTGGNSGNTIYF. V is TRBV7-3 and J is TRBJ1-3; 10 bases map to TRBD1. The V and J ends lost 5 bases and 0 bases, in that order; junction bases with no gene match: 4. The germline V gene has CDR1 SGHTA and CDR2 FQGTGA. The CDR3 sequence is 16 residues long.

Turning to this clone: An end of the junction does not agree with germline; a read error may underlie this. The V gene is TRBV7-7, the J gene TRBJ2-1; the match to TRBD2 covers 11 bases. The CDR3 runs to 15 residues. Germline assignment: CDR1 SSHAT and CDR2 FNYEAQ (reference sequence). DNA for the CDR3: TGTGCTAGCAGCCCCCTAGCGGGAGGCAACAATGAGCAGTTCTTC. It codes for CASSPLAGGNNEQFF.